Listed here are 20 T cell receptor beta chains from one sample, sequenced in a study of tumor-infiltrating lymphocytes in primary liver carcinoma. Unsorted whole blood supplied the blood RNA, and germline DNA was isolated too. From 500 ng of total RNA, TCR beta-specific cDNA was reverse-transcribed using a constant-region primer. For TCR beta, libraries were produced by three nested multiplex PCR rounds using slightly modified ARM-PCR. The study ran its first two PCR rounds for nine to ten cycles each, using TRBV1-TRBV30 forward primers and a C-beta reverse primer. TCRdb independently ran MiXCR on the multiplex PCR reads; one entry per CDR3 protein. The sample lists fewer than 400,000 distinct CDR3 sequences, 50% to 70% occurring once. The sample was peripheral blood. The source is a man aged 40-50 years with primary liver carcinoma and hepatitis B virus infection.

In the case of this clonotype: One base away lies a much larger clone, so this may be a sequencing read error. The CDR3 protein is CASSASLVRELFF. CDR3 sequence (DNA): TGTGCCAGCAGTGCATCATTAGTCAGGGAGCTGTTTTTT. The gene calls are TRBV6-1 and TRBJ2-2; D unresolved. V was cut by 4 bases and J by 9 bases, with 12 bases left in between. This CDR3 contains 13 residues. Germline lookup yields CDR1 MNHNS and CDR2 SASEGT.

Details on this clonotype: It may be a read error: a sequence one base away is much more abundant. This sequence joins TRBV6-5 and TRBJ1-4; maybe TRBD1 (5 bases). CDR1 MNHEY and CDR2 SVGAGI come from the germline V gene. Deletions cut 0 bases from V and 5 bases from J, with 10 bases between. CDR3 size: 15 residues. The CDR3 reads CASSYSGRENEKLFF. CDR3 in DNA: TGTGCCAGCAGTTACTCGGGCAGGGAAAATGAAAAACTGTTTTTT.

The V gene is TRBV6-1, the J gene TRBJ2-2; 8 bases match TRBD1. This CDR3 is 14 amino acids long. The germline V gene encodes CDR1 MNHNS and CDR2 SASEGT. V was clipped by 6 bases and J by 6 bases; unmatched bases: 6. CDR3 sequence reads: CASRTDRGAGELFF. The CDR3 region has the DNA TGTGCCAGCAGGACCGACAGGGGCGCCGGGGAGCTGTTTTTT.

A remark on this clonotype: One end of the junction does not line up with germline, which may come from a read error. The chain employs TRBV6-2 or TRBV6-3 and TRBJ2-3, with 13 bases lining up with TRBD2. Germline CDR1 MNHEY, CDR2 SVGEGT. CDR3 length equals 17 residues. The CDR3 nucleotides are TGTGCCAGCAGTTACGGGACTAGCGGGGAGCCCACAGATACGCAGTATTTC. It translates to CASSYGTSGEPTDTQYF.

This clonotype was counted once. Germline is not matched at one junction end, which may reflect a read error. The J gene is TRBJ1-6, the V gene TRBV7-9, with D possibly being TRBD1 (6 bases). Germline values: CDR1 SEHNR, CDR2 FQNEAQ (reference sequence). The CDR3 has 14 residues. DNA for the CDR3: TGTCCCAGCAGCTTAGCAGGGGACGGTTCACCCCTCCACTTT. Residues: CPSSLAGDGSPLHF.

This clonotype appeared many times. The chain employs TRBV12-3 or TRBV12-4 and TRBJ1-2; weak D call: TRBD1 (5 bases). The length of the CDR3 is 15 residues. V was pared by 1 base and J by 2 bases, with 11 bases between. CDR3 region: CASSLGWQGNYGYTF. CDR3 coding DNA: TGTGCCAGCAGTTTAGGGTGGCAGGGAAACTATGGCTACACCTTC.

Comment on this clonotype: Likely a read error: the CDR3 ends without its conserved phenylalanine or tryptophan. The V and J genes are TRBV29-1 and TRBJ2-5, with D tentatively TRBD2 (5 bases). Germline CDR1 SQVTM, CDR2 ANQGSEA. The CDR3 totals 14 residues. The V end was cut by 3 bases, the J end by 5 bases, with 16 bases between. The CDR3 loop reads CSVESRGRIETQYL. In DNA, the CDR3 is TGCAGCGTTGAGAGTAGAGGGAGAATCGAGACCCAGTACCTC.

This clonotype has ten or more counts. This sequence joins TRBV24-1 and TRBJ2-6; D possibly uses TRBD1 or TRBD2 (5 bases each). The CDR3 has 16 amino acids. The V and J ends lost 9 bases and 0 bases respectively, with 14 bases between them. The V gene's germline CDR1 is KGHDR and CDR2 SFDVKD. In DNA form, the CDR3 reads TGTGCCACCGGAAAACCTGGGGGCTCTGGGGCCAACGTCCTGACTTTC. It specifies CATGKPGGSGANVLTF.

This clonotype was counted ten times or more. J is TRBJ2-7 and V is TRBV6-1; the D is unclear. CDR3 length: 15 amino acids. V lost 2 bases, J lost 2 bases, and 13 bases lay in between. The germline V gene has CDR1 MNHNS and CDR2 SASEGT. CDR3 sequence reads: CASSESRGSTYEQYF. The CDR3 nucleotides read TGTGCCAGCAGTGAATCCCGCGGCAGCACCTACGAGCAGTACTTC.

Concerning this clonotype: Given a much more abundant clone one base away, this may be a read error. The chain recombines TRBV4-1 with TRBJ2-7, with D perhaps TRBD2 (5 bases). Germline V gene lookup returns CDR1 MGHRA and CDR2 YSYEKL. The CDR3 totals 14 residues. In DNA, the CDR3 is TGCACCAGCAGCCAAGAAGAAAAGTTGGGGAGGCAGTACTTC. This codes for CTSSQEEKLGRQYF.

Concerning this clonotype: A much larger clone lies one base from this, so it may be a read error. This rearrangement joins TRBV14 to TRBJ1-1, with D perhaps TRBD1 (5 bases). This CDR3 region has 14 residues. Germline CDR1 SGHDN, CDR2 FVKESK. The CDR3 protein is CASSQDHRNTEAIF. As DNA, the CDR3 is TGTGCCAGCAGCCAAGATCACAGGAACACTGAAGCTATCTTT.

Comment on this clonotype: A much larger clone lies one base from this, so it may be a read error. V usage is TRBV6-5 and J usage is TRBJ1-1; no clear D gene. The CDR3 is 14 amino acids. Germline CDR1 reads MNHEY; CDR2 reads SVGAGI. This CDR3 reads CASSLRGKNAEAFF. In DNA form, the CDR3 reads TGTGCCAGCAGTCTGAGAGGGAAGAACGCTGAAGCTTTCTTT.

V is TRBV9 and J is TRBJ2-7; perhaps TRBD1 as D (6 bases). The CDR3 has 14 amino acids. Germline values: CDR1 SGDLS, CDR2 YYNGEE. The V end lost 2 bases, the J end lost 3 bases, and 12 bases lay between the germline ends. CDR3 sequence: CASSVTGLSYEQYF. CDR3 DNA: TGTGCCAGCAGCGTGACAGGTCTCAGCTACGAGCAGTACTTC. The full variable domain, rest sourced from reference TRBV9 and TRBJ2-7, is DSGVTQTPKHLITATGQRVTLRCSPRSGDLSVYWYQQSLDQGLQFLIQYYNGEERAKGNILERFSAQQFPDLHSELNLSSLELGDSALYFCASSVTGLSYEQYFGPGTRLTVT.

In its sample, this clonotype was seen once. At one end, the junction sequence differs from germline, possibly due to a read error. The gene calls are TRBV14 and TRBJ2-1; D not certain. Germline V gives CDR1 SGHDN, CDR2 FVKESK. The CDR3 is 13 residues long. In DNA, the CDR3 is TGTGCCAACAGCCAAGCCAGTATCGGTGAGCAGTTCTTC. Translating gives CANSQASIGEQFF. Full variable domain (remainder filled in from reference TRBV14 and TRBJ2-1): EAGVTQFPSHSVIEKGQTVTLRCDPISGHDNLYWYRRVMGKEIKFLLHFVKESKQDESGMPNNRFLAERTGGTYSTLKVQPAELEDSGVYFCANSQASIGEQFFGPGTRLTVL.

In the case of this clonotype: A single base separates this from a much larger clone, so it may be a read error. The rearrangement links TRBV14 to TRBJ2-1; TRBD1 might be the D (5 bases). The CDR3 totals 13 residues. Trimming left V 6 bases short and J 6 bases short, with 12 bases between. Germline-derived CDR1 and CDR2 are SGHDN and FVKESK. The CDR3 DNA reads as TGTGCCAGCAGACCAAGACAGCTCAATGAGCAGTTCTTC. It yields the protein CASRPRQLNEQFF.

Concerning this clonotype: The junction does not match germline at one end; this may be a read error. The chain uses TRBV6-6 and TRBJ2-1; TRBD2 agrees at 10 bases. This CDR3 is 12 amino acids long. The V gene's germline CDR1 is MNHNY and CDR2 SVGAGI (reference sequence). The CDR3 is CVSRGTSDEQLF. CDR3 DNA: TGTGTCAGCAGGGGGACTAGCGATGAGCAGTTATTC.

On this clonotype: This could be a read error, since a much larger clone is one nucleotide away. This likely comes from a read error, as the CDR3 has no conserved phenylalanine or tryptophan at its end. The V call is TRBV10-3, the J call TRBJ1-2; 8 nucleotides align to TRBD1. CDR3 length: 13 amino acids. From germline, CDR1 is ENHRY and CDR2 SYGVKD. With V trimmed by 5 bases and J by 8 bases, 7 bases remained unmatched. This CDR3 is CAISLETGEGYTL. DNA of the CDR3: TGTGCCATCAGTCTCGAGACAGGGGAGGGCTACACCCTC.

V usage is TRBV10-3 and J usage is TRBJ2-1; 9 bases are shared with TRBD2. Germline CDR1 reads ENHRY; CDR2 reads SYGVKD. V shed 7 bases and J 7 bases; nucleotides not matched to a gene: 11. This CDR3 is 15 amino acids long. This CDR3 reads CAIKSSSGRRNEQFF. The CDR3 bases are TGTGCCATCAAATCTAGCAGCGGGAGGAGGAATGAGCAGTTCTTC.

The rearrangement joins TRBV5-1 to TRBJ1-4; 7 positions match TRBD1. V trimming: 0 bases; J trimming: 9 bases; junction bases outside the gene matches: 8. The CDR3 runs 15 residues. The V gene's germline CDR1 is SGHRS and CDR2 YFSETQ. As DNA, the CDR3 is TGCGCCAGCAGCTTGGGAGGCAGGGGGGATAAAAAACTGTTTTTT. Translated, it gives CASSLGGRGDKKLFF.

Concerning this clonotype: This may arise from a read error, as a much more abundant clone is one base away. V usage is TRBV12-3 or TRBV12-4 and J usage is TRBJ2-5, with D uncertain. The CDR3 is 14 amino acids. V lost 2 bases to trimming and J lost 3 bases, with 10 bases between them. The DNA for the CDR3 is TGTGCCAGCAGTTTATACGGGCCGAAAGAGACCCAGTACTTC. It translates to CASSLYGPKETQYF.